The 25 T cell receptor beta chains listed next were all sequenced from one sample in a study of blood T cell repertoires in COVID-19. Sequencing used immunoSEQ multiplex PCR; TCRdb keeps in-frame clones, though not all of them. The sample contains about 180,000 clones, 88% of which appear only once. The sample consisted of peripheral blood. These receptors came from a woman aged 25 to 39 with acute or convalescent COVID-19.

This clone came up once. CDR3 DNA sequence: TGTGCCAGCAGCCCACAGGGATGGGACACTGAAGCTTTCTTT. It is translated as CASSPQGWDTEAFF. This chain uses TRBV14 with TRBJ1-1; a weak D match, TRBD1 (6 bases). The CDR3 contains 14 residues. Germline lookup yields CDR1 SGHDN and CDR2 FVKESK. V was trimmed by 4 bases and J by 3 bases, leaving 12 bases between them. Filled out from reference TRBV14 and TRBJ1-1, the complete variable domain reads EAGVTQFPSHSVIEKGQTVTLRCDPISGHDNLYWYRRVMGKEIKFLLHFVKESKQDESGMPNNRFLAERTGGTYSTLKVQPAELEDSGVYFCASSPQGWDTEAFFGQGTRLTVV.

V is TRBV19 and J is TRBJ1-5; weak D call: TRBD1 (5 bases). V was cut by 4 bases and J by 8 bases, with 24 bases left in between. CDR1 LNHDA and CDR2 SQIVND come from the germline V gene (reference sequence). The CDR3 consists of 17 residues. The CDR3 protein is CASSTRPTASFFKPQHF. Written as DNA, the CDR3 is TGTGCCAGTAGTACCAGGCCGACAGCTAGTTTTTTTAAGCCCCAGCATTTT.

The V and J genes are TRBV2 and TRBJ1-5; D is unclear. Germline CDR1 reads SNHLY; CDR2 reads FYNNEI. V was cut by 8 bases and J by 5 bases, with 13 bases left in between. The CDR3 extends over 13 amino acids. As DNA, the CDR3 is TGTGCCAGCGATTTAGGAGGGTATCAGCCCCAGCATTTT. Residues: CASDLGGYQPQHF.

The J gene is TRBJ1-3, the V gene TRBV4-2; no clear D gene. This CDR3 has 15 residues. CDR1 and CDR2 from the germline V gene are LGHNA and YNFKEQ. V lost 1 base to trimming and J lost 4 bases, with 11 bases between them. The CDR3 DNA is TGTGCCAGCAGCCAAGCCCCGGAGGTAGGAAACACCATATATTTT. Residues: CASSQAPEVGNTIYF.

The CDR3 region is CSGTTGGRETQYF. In DNA form, the CDR3 reads TGCAGCGGGACTACAGGGGGCAGAGAGACCCAGTACTTC. This sequence joins TRBV29-1 and TRBJ2-5; 9 bases line up with TRBD1. Germline V gene sequence: CDR1 SQVTM, CDR2 ANQGSEA. This CDR3 has 13 residues. With V trimmed by 7 bases and J by 4 bases, 7 bases remained unmatched.

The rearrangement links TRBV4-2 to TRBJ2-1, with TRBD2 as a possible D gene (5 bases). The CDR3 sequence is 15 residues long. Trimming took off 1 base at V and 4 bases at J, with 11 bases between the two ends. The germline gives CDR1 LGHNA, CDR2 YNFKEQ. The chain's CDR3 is CASSQGEGGYNEQFF. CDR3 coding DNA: TGTGCCAGCAGCCAAGGCGAGGGTGGTTACAATGAGCAGTTCTTC.

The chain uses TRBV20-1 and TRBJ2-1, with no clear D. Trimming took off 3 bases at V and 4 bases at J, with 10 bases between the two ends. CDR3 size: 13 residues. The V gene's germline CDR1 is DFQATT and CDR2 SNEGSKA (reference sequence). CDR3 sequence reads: CSASFAAYNEQFF. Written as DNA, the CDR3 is TGCAGTGCTAGTTTTGCGGCATACAATGAGCAGTTCTTC.

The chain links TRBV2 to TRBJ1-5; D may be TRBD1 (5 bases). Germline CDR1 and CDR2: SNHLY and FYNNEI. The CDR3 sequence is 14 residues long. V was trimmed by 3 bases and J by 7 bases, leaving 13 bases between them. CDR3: CASSDGQGPQPQHF. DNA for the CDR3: TGTGCCAGCAGTGATGGGCAGGGTCCCCAGCCCCAGCATTTT.

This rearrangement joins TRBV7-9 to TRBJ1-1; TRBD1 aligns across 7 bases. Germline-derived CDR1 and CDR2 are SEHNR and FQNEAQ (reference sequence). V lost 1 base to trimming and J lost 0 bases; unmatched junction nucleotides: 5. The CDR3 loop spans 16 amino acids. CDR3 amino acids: CASSLGQGVMNTEAFF. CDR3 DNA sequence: TGTGCCAGCAGCTTAGGGCAGGGGGTAATGAACACTGAAGCTTTCTTT.

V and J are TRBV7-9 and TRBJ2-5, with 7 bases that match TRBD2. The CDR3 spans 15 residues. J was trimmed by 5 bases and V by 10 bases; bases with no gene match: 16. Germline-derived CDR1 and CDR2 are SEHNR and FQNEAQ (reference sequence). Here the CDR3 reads CANGGGAGAEETQYF. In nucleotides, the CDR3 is TGTGCCAACGGGGGAGGGGCGGGAGCTGAGGAGACCCAGTACTTC.

The CDR3 sequence is CASRTTGEASIQYF. CDR3 bases: TGTGCCAGCAGAACGACAGGGGAGGCCAGCATTCAGTACTTC. The chain joins TRBV28 to TRBJ2-4; 8 bases match TRBD1. The ends lost 6 bases at V and 9 bases at J; junction bases unmatched: 10. Germline V gene data show CDR1 as MDHEN and CDR2 as SYDVKM. The CDR3 loop spans 14 amino acids.

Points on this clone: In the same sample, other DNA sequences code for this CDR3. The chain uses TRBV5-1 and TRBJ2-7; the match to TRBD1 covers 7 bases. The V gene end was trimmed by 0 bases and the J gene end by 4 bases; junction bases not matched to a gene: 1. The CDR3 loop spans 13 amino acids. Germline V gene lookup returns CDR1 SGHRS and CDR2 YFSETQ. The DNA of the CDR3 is TGCGCCAGCAGCTTGGGGGACAGATACGAGCAGTACTTC. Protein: CASSLGDRYEQYF.

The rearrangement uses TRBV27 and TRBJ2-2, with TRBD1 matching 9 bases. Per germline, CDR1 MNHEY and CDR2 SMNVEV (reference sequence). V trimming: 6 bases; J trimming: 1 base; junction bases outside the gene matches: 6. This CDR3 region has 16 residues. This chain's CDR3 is CASRKQGAGNTGELFF. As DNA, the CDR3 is TGTGCCAGCAGGAAACAGGGGGCGGGGAACACCGGGGAGCTGTTTTTT.

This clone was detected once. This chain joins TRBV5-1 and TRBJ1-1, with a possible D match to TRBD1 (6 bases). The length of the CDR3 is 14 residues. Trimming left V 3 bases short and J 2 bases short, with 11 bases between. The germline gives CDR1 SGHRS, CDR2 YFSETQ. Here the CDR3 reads CASSSDRINTEAFF. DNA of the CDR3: TGCGCCAGCAGCTCTGACAGGATAAACACTGAAGCTTTCTTT.

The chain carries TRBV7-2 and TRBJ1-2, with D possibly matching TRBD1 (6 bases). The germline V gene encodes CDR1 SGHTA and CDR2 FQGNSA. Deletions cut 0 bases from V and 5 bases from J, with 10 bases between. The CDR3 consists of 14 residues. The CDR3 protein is CASSLAGQRYGYTF. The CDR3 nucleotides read TGTGCCAGCAGCTTAGCTGGACAGAGATATGGCTACACCTTC. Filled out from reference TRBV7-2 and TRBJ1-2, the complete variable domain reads GAGVSQSPSNKVTEKGKDVELRCDPISGHTALYWYRQSLGQGLEFLIYFQGNSAPDKSGLPSDRFSAERTGGSVSTLTIQRTQQEDSAVYLCASSLAGQRYGYTFGSGTRLTVV.

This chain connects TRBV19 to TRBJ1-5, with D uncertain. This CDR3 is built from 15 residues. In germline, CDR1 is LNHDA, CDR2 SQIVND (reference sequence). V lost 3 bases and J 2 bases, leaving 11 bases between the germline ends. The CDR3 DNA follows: TGTGCCAGTAGTATCGGAGCGAAGGGCAATCAGCCCCAGCATTTT. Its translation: CASSIGAKGNQPQHF.

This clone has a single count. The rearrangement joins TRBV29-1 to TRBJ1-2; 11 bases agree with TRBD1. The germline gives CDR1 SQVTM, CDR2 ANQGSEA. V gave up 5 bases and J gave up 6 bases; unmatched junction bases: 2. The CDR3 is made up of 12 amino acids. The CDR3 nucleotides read TGCAGCGTTCGGGACAGGGGGGATGGCTACACCTTC. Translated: CSVRDRGDGYTF.

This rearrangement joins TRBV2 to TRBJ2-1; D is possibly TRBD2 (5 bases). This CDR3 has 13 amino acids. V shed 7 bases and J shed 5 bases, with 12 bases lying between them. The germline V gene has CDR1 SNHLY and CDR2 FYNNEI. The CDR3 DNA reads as TGTGCCAGCAAAAGAAACGGGGACAATGAGCAGTTCTTC. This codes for CASKRNGDNEQFF.

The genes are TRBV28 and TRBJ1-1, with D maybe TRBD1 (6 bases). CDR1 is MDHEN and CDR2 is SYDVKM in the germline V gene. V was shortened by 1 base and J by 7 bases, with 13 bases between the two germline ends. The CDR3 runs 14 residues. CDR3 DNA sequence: TGTGCCAGCAGTTTATACCCTGGACAGATTGAAGCTTTCTTT. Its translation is CASSLYPGQIEAFF.

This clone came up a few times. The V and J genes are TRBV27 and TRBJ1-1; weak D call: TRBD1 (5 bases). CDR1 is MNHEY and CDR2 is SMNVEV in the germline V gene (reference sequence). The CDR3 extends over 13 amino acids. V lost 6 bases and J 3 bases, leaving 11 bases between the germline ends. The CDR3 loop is CASRGPGHTEAFF. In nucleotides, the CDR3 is TGTGCCAGCAGGGGGCCCGGCCACACTGAAGCTTTCTTT.

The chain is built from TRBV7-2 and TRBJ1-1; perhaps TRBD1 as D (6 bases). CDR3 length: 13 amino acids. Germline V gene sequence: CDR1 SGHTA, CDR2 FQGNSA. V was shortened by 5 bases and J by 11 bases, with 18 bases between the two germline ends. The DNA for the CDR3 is TGTGCCAGCAGCCTCGTTTTGGGGGCGGGCGCTTTCTTT. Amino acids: CASSLVLGAGAFF.

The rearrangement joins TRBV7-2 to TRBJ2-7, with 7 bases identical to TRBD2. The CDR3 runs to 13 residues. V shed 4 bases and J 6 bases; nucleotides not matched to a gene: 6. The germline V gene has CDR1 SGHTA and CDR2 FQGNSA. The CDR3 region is CASSSGRESEQYF. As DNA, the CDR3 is TGTGCCAGCAGCTCGGGGCGGGAGTCCGAGCAGTACTTC.

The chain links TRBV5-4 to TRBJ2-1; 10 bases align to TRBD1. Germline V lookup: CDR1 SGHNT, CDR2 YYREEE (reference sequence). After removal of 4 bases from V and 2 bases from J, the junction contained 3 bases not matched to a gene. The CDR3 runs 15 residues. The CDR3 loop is CASSTDRGAYNEQFF. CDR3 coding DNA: TGTGCCAGCAGCACGGACAGGGGGGCCTACAATGAGCAGTTCTTC. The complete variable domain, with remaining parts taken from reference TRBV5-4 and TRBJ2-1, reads ETGVTQSPTHLIKTRGQQVTLRCSSQSGHNTVSWYQQALGQGPQFIFQYYREEENGRGNFPPRFSGLQFPNYSSELNVNALELDDSALYLCASSTDRGAYNEQFFGPGTRLTVL.

For the CDR3, the DNA is TGTGCCAGCATTGCGTCCGGGGCCAACGTCCTGACTTTC. Amino acid sequence: CASIASGANVLTF. The rearrangement uses TRBV6-6 and TRBJ2-6; D is unclear. This CDR3 has 13 residues. The germline CDR1 and CDR2 sequences are MNHNY and SVGAGI (reference sequence). V was clipped by 7 bases and J by 4 bases, with 8 bases between them.

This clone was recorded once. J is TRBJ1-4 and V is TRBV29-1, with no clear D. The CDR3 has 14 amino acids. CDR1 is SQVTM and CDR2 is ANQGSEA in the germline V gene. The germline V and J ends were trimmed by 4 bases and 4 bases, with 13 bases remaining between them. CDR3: CSVVIHALNEKLFF. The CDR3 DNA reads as TGCAGCGTTGTAATACACGCCCTTAATGAAAAACTGTTTTTT.